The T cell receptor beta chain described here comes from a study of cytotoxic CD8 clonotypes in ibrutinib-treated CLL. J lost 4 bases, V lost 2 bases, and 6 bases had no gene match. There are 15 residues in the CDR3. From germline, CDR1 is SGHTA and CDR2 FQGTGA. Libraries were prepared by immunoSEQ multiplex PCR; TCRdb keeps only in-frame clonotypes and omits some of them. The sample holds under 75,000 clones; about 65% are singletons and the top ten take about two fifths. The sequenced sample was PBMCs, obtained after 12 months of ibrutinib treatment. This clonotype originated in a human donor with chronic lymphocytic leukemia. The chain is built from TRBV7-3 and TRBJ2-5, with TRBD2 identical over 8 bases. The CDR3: CASSLLGLATETQYF. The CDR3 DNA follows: TGTGCCAGCAGCTTATTAGGACTAGCTACAGAGACCCAGTACTTC.